This TCR beta chain was found in a study of blood T cell repertoires in COVID-19. Turning to the study itself: Acute-phase and convalescent COVID-19 samples originated in the United States, Italy and Spain. T cells, B-cell-depleted T cells, or PBMCs supplied cDNA or gDNA.

CDR3 length: 13 amino acids. Trimming shortened V by 7 bases and J by 2 bases, and 12 bases separated the two germline ends. Germline V gives CDR1 SNHLY, CDR2 FYNNEI. In the original processing: Counts of nucleated cells, estimated from reference gene primer amplification, were obtained. The table came from immunoSEQ multiplex PCR; TCRdb's copy has only in-frame clones and leaves some out. V, J and clone size were drawn from that table, and D and trimming were deduced from the DNA. The data contain about 210,000 clones, 84% of them singletons. The clonotype comes from a woman between 45 and 65 years old with active or convalescent COVID-19. Sequences were obtained from peripheral blood. This chain connects TRBV2 to TRBJ2-7; weak D call: TRBD1 (6 bases). The CDR3 spells CASTGTRAYEQYF. Here the CDR3 DNA reads TGTGCCAGCACCGGGACACGGGCCTACGAGCAGTACTTC.